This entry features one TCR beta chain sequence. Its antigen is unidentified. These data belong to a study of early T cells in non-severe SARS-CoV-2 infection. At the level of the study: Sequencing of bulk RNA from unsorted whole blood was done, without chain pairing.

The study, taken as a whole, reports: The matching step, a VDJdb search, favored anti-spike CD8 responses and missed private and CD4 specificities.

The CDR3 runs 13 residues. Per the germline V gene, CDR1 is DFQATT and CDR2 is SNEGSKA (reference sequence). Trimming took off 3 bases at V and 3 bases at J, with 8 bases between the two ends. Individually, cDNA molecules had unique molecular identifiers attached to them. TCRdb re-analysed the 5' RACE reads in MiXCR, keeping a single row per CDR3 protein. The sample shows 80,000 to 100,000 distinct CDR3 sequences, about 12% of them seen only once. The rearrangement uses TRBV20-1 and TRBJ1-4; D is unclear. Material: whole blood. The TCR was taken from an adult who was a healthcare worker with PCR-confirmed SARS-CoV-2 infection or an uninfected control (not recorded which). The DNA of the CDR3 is TGCAGTGCTAGCACCAGACCTAATGAAAAACTGTTTTTT. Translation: CSASTRPNEKLFF.